Sequencing of this T cell receptor beta chain was carried out in a study of T cells after yellow fever vaccination. About the study: Those fractions that held only low numbers of cells were prepared using the SMART-Seq v4 Ultra Low Input RNA kit. Overall study findings and caveats: Some clonotypes were seen in both the CD4 and the CD8 compartments. These made up a small share and likely arose from convergent recombination. A large majority of primary-vaccination clones showed up again after the booster (96% CD4, around 90% CD8).

TCR cDNA was made by 5'RACE template switching, adding a universal primer site and UMIs. MiXCR, applied by TCRdb to the 5' RACE reads, yields one record per CDR3 protein. Of approximately 120,000 distinct CDR3 sequences in the sample, approximately 7% were seen once. In this sample, this clonotype turned up many times. Its cognate antigen is unknown. Trimming cost V 1 base and J 4 bases, with 9 bases left between them. The length of the CDR3 is 14 residues. Germline assignment: CDR1 KGHDR and CDR2 SFDVKD. This receptor was identified in a man younger than 30 who received the YFV17D yellow fever vaccine. V is TRBV24-1 and J is TRBJ1-2; D call uncertain. The starting material was CD4+ T cells sorted from PBMCs, obtained 9 to 11 days after the first yellow fever vaccination. CDR3 nucleotide sequence: TGTGCCACCAGTGATTTCCCTCGATCCTATGGCTACACCTTC. Translating it yields CATSDFPRSYGYTF.